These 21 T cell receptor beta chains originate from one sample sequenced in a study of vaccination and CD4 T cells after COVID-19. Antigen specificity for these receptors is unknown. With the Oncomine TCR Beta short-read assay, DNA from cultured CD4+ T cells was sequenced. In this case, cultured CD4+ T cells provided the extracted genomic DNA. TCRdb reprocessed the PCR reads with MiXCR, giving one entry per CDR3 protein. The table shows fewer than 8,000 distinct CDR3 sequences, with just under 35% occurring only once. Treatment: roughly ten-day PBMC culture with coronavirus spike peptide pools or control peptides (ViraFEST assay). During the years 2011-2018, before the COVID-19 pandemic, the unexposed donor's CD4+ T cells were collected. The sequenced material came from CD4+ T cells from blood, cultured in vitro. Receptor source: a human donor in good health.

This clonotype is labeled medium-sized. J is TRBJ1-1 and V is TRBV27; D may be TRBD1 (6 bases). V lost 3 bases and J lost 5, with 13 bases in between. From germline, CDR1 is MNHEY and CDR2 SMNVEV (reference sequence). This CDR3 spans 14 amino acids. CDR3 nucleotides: TGTGCCAGCAGTTTTACCACAGGGTTAACTGAAGCTTTCTTT. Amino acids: CASSFTTGLTEAFF.

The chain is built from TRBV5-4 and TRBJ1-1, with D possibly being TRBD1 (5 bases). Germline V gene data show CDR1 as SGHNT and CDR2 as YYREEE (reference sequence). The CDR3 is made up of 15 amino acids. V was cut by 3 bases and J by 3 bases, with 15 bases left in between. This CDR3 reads CASSSTGLGDTEAFF. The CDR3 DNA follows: TGTGCCAGCAGCTCCACAGGTTTAGGGGACACTGAAGCTTTCTTT.

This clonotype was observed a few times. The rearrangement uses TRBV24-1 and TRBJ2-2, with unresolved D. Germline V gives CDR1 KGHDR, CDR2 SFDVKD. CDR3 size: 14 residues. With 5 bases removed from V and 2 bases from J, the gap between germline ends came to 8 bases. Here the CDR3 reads CATSGTANTGELFF. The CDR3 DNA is TGTGCCACCAGTGGAACAGCTAACACCGGGGAGCTGTTTTTT.

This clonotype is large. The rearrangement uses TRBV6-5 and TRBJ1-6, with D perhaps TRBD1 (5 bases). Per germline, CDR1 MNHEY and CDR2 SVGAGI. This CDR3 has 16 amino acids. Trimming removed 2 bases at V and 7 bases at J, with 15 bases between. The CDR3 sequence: CASSYPRGGENSPLHF. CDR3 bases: TGTGCCAGCAGTTACCCGCGGGGGGGGGAGAATTCACCCCTCCACTTT.

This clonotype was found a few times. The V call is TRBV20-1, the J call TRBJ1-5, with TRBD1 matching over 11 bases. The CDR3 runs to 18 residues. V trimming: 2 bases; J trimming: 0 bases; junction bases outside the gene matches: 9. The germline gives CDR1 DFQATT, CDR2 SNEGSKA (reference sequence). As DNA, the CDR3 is TGCAGTGCTAGACCCGGGACAGGGGGTCGTTATAGCAATCAGCCCCAGCATTTT. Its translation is CSARPGTGGRYSNQPQHF.

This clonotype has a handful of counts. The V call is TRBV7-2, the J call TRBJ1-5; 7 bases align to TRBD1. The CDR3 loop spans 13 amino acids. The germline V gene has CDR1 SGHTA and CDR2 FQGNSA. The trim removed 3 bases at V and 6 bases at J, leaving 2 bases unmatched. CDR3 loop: CASSFAGGQPQHF. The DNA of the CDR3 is TGTGCCAGCAGCTTCGCAGGGGGTCAGCCCCAGCATTTT.

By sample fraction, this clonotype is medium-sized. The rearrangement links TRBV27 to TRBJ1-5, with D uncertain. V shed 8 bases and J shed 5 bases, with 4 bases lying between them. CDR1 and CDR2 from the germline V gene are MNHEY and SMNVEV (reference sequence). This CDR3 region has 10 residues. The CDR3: CASLHQPQHF. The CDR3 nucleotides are TGTGCCAGCCTTCATCAGCCCCAGCATTTT.

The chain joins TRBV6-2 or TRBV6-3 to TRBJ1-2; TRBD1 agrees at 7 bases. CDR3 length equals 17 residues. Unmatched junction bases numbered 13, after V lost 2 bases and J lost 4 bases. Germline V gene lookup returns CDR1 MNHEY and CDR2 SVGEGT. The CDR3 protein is CASSYETGPRLGYGYTF. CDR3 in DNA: TGTGCCAGCAGTTACGAGACAGGGCCGAGATTGGGCTATGGCTACACCTTC.

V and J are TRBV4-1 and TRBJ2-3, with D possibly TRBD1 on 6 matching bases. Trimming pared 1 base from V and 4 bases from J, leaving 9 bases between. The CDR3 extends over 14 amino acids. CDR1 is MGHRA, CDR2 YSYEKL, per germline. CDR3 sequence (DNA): TGCGCCAGCAGCCAAGCCGGACAGCCAGATACGCAGTATTTT. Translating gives CASSQAGQPDTQYF.

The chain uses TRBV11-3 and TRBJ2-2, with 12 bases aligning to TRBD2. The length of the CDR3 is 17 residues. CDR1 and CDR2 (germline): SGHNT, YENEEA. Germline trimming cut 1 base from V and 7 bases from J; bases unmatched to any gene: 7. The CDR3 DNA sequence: TGTGCCAGCAGCTTAGGACTAGCGGGAGAATTGAACGGGGAGCTGTTTTTT. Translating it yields CASSLGLAGELNGELFF.

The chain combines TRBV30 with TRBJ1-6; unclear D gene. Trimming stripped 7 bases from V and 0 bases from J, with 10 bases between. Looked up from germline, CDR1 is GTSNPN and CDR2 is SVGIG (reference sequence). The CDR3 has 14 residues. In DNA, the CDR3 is TGTGCCTACCATGGGAGCTCCTATAATTCACCCCTCCACTTT. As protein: CAYHGSSYNSPLHF. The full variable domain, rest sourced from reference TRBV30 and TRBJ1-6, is SQTIHQWPATLVQPVGSPLSLECTVEGTSNPNLYWYRQAAGRGLQLLFYSVGIGQISSEVPQNLSASRPQDRQFILSSKKLLLSDSGFYLCAYHGSSYNSPLHFGNGTRLTVT.

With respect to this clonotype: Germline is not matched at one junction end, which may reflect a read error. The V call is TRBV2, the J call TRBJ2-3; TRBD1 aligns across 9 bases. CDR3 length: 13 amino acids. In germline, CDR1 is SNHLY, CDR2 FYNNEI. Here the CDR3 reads CASKGDREDTEYF. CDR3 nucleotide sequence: TGTGCCAGCAAGGGGGACAGGGAAGATACGGAGTATTTT. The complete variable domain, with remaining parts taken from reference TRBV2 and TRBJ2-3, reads EPEVTQTPSHQVTQMGQEVILRCVPISNHLYFYWYRQILGQKVEFLVSFYNNEISEKSEIFDDQFSVERPDGSNFTLKIRSTKLEDSAMYFCASKGDREDTEYFGPGTRLTVL.

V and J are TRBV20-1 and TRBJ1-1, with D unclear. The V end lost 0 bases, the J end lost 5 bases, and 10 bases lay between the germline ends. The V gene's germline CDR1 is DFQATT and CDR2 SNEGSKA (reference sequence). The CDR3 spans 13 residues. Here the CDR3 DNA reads TGCAGTGCTAGAGATCCTAGTGGGACTGAAGCTTTCTTT. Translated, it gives CSARDPSGTEAFF.

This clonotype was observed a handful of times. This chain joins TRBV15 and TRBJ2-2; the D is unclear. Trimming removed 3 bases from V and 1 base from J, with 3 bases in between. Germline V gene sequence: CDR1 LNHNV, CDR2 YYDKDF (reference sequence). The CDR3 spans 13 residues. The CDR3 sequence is CATSSQNTGELFF. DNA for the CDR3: TGTGCCACCAGCAGCCAGAACACCGGGGAGCTGTTTTTT.

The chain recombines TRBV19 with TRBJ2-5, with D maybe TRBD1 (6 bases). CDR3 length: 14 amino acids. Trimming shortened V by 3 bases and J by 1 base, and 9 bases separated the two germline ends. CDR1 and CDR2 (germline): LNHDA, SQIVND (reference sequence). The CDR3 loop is CASSMGRGQETQYF. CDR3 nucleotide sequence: TGTGCCAGTAGTATGGGCAGGGGCCAAGAGACCCAGTACTTC.

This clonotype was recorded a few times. CDR3 in DNA: TGCAGTGCTCCCCCGGGACAAGATCAGCCCCAGCATTTT. Amino acid sequence: CSAPPGQDQPQHF. The gene calls are TRBV20-1 and TRBJ1-5; TRBD1 is a possible D gene (6 bases). Per germline, CDR1 DFQATT and CDR2 SNEGSKA (reference sequence). The CDR3 has 13 residues. V shed 5 bases and J shed 5 bases, with 13 bases lying between them.

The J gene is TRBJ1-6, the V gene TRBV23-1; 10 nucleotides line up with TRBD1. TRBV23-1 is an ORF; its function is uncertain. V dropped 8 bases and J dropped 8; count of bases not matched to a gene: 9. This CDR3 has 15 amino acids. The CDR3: CASGGETGGDSPLHF. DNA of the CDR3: TGCGCCAGCGGAGGGGAGACAGGGGGCGATTCACCCCTCCACTTT.

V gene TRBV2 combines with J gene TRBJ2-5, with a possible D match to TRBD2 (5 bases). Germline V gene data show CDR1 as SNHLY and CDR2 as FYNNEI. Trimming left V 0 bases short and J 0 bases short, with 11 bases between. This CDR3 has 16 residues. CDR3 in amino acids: CASSEARASYQETQYF. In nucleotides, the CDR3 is TGTGCCAGCAGTGAAGCGCGGGCTAGCTACCAAGAGACCCAGTACTTC.

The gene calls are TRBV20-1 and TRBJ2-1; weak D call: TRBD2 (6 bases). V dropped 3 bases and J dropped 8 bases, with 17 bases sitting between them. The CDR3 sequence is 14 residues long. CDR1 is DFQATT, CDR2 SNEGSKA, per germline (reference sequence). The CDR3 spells CSASGTPKTYEQFF. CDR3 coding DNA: TGCAGTGCTAGCGGGACTCCCAAGACCTATGAGCAGTTCTTC.

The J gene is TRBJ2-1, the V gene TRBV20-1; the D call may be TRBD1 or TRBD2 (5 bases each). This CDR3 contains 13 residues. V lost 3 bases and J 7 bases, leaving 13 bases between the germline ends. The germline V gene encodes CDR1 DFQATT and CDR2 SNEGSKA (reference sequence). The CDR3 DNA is TGCAGTGCTAGCGGGACGGGGCCAAATGAGCAGTTCTTC. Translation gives CSASGTGPNEQFF.

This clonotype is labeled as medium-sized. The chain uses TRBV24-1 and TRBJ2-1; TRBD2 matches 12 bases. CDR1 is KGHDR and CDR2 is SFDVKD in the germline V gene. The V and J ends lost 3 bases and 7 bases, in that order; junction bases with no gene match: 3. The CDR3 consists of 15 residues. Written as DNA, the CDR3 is TGTGCCACCAGTGATCTAGCGGGAGGGGAAAATGAGCAGTTCTTC. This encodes CATSDLAGGENEQFF.